Presented here are 13 T cell receptor beta chains from one specimen sequenced in a study of beta chain features in type 1 diabetes. The whole isolated RNA underwent reverse transcription, so sequencing captured expressed TCRB transcripts. This table comes from immunoSEQ multiplex PCR, and its TCRdb copy is limited to in-frame clones, with some not included. Of over 200,000 clones in the sample, around 9.9% were seen once. Study-wide points: People with Type 1 diabetes carried modestly yet significantly shorter TCRB CDR3s in all four CD4+ subsets.

These receptors' targets are unknown. The sequenced material came from naive CD4+ T cells from blood. These receptor sequences come from a man younger than 45 with type 1 diabetes.

To note about this clone: The sample holds other DNA sequences that translate to the same CDR3. The J gene is TRBJ1-2, the V gene TRBV4-3; tentatively, D is TRBD1 (6 bases). CDR1 is LGHNA, CDR2 YSLEER, per germline. The V end was cut by 0 bases, the J end by 4 bases, with 6 bases between. The CDR3 runs 13 residues. CDR3 residues: CASSQEGGYGYTF. The CDR3 DNA sequence: TGCGCCAGCAGCCAAGAAGGGGGCTATGGCTACACCTTC.

The chain recombines TRBV7-9 with TRBJ2-1; D is unclear. Germline values: CDR1 SEHNR, CDR2 FQNEAQ (reference sequence). CDR3 length equals 16 residues. Deletions cut 4 bases from V and 0 bases from J, with 13 bases between. Here the CDR3 DNA reads TGTGCCAGCAGCTCCCCCTTTTATCCCTCCTACAATGAGCAGTTCTTC. As protein: CASSSPFYPSYNEQFF.

This clone showed up just a few times. V gene TRBV4-1 combines with J gene TRBJ2-5; D perhaps matches TRBD1 (6 bases). Germline CDR1 and CDR2: MGHRA and YSYEKL. The CDR3 loop spans 14 amino acids. Trimming took off 5 bases at V and 0 bases at J, with 10 bases between the two ends. CDR3 residues: CASSTRDNQETQYF. As DNA, the CDR3 is TGCGCCAGCAGCACCCGGGACAACCAAGAGACCCAGTACTTC.

With regard to this clone: The same CDR3 also results from other DNA sequences found in this sample. The J gene is TRBJ2-7, the V gene TRBV18; 11 bases are a match to TRBD1. Germline V lookup: CDR1 KGHSH, CDR2 LQKENI. CDR3 length: 13 amino acids. J lost 7 bases, V lost 3 bases, and 2 bases had no gene match. CDR3: CASSPGTGGEQYF. The CDR3 DNA reads TGTGCCAGCTCACCGGGGACAGGGGGTGAGCAGTACTTC.

The chain carries TRBV7-3 and TRBJ2-1; 16 nucleotides line up with TRBD2. Per the germline V gene, CDR1 is SGHTA and CDR2 is FQGTGA. V lost 5 bases and J lost 6; bases outside the gene matches: 4. This CDR3 contains 16 residues. The CDR3 sequence is CASSPGTSGGANEQFF. The DNA of the CDR3 is TGTGCCAGCAGCCCCGGGACTAGCGGGGGGGCCAATGAGCAGTTCTTC. Using reference TRBV7-3 and TRBJ2-1 for the parts outside the CDR3, the full variable domain is GAGVSQTPSNKVTEKGKYVELRCDPISGHTALYWYRQSLGQGPEFLIYFQGTGAADDSGLPNDRFFAVRPEGSVSTLKIQRTERGDSAVYLCASSPGTSGGANEQFFGPGTRLTVL.

The chain couples TRBV7-2 to TRBJ1-1; 7 bases are a match to TRBD1. Germline V gene sequence: CDR1 SGHTA, CDR2 FQGNSA. With V trimmed by 3 bases and J by 12 bases, 10 bases remained unmatched. The CDR3 has 13 residues. CDR3 in amino acids: CASSFDRAFMSFF. The CDR3 DNA is TGTGCCAGCAGCTTCGACAGGGCCTTCATGTCTTTCTTT. The variable domain in full, with the rest retrieved from reference TRBV7-2 and TRBJ1-1, is GAGVSQSPSNKVTEKGKDVELRCDPISGHTALYWYRQSLGQGLEFLIYFQGNSAPDKSGLPSDRFSAERTGGSVSTLTIQRTQQEDSAVYLCASSFDRAFMSFFGQGTRLTVV.

The chain has TRBV6-5 and TRBJ2-4, with D possibly being TRBD2 (6 bases). V shed 8 bases and J shed 4 bases, with 9 bases lying between them. The length of the CDR3 is 12 residues. Germline V gene sequence: CDR1 MNHEY, CDR2 SVGAGI. In DNA form, the CDR3 reads TGTGCCAGCTCGGGGGTGAAAAACATTCAGTACTTC. Translation: CASSGVKNIQYF.

This clone was recorded a few times. The rearrangement uses TRBV2 and TRBJ1-2; 10 bases are shared with TRBD1. The CDR3 is made up of 14 amino acids. V shed 5 bases, J shed 7 bases, and the junction held 7 bases outside the gene matches. CDR1 SNHLY and CDR2 FYNNEI come from the germline V gene. The DNA for the CDR3 is TGTGCCAGCAGTATCTCCGACAGGGGGCCTGGCTACACCTTC. Amino acid sequence: CASSISDRGPGYTF. Drawing the rest from reference TRBV2 and TRBJ1-2, the complete variable domain is EPEVTQTPSHQVTQMGQEVILRCVPISNHLYFYWYRQILGQKVEFLVSFYNNEISEKSEIFDDQFSVERPDGSNFTLKIRSTKLEDSAMYFCASSISDRGPGYTFGSGTRLTVV.

This clone came up a few times. V is TRBV6-6 and J is TRBJ2-4; D unclear. Trimming took 6 bases from V and 9 from J, leaving 18 bases between them. The length of the CDR3 is 14 residues. The germline gives CDR1 MNHNY, CDR2 SVGAGI (reference sequence). Here the CDR3 DNA reads TGTGCCAGCAGACCCGACGGATCGACGGGCATTCAGTACTTC. Protein: CASRPDGSTGIQYF.

This clone was observed a handful of times. The V and J genes are TRBV2 and TRBJ1-6; TRBD1 agrees at 9 bases. Germline V gene data show CDR1 as SNHLY and CDR2 as FYNNEI. This CDR3 has 16 residues. With 3 bases clipped from V and 5 bases from J, the junction kept 5 bases outside the gene matches. The CDR3 region has the DNA TGTGCCAGCAGTGAGAACGGACAGGGGAATAATTCACCCCTCCACTTT. Translated: CASSENGQGNNSPLHF.

The genes are TRBV11-2 and TRBJ2-7; D may be TRBD1 (6 bases). V dropped 1 base and J dropped 3 bases, with 10 bases sitting between them. CDR1 SGHAT and CDR2 FQNNGV come from the germline V gene. The CDR3 loop spans 14 amino acids. The CDR3 sequence: CASSLGPRGYEQYF. In DNA, the CDR3 is TGTGCCAGCAGCTTAGGTCCCAGGGGCTACGAGCAGTACTTC.

Only a few counts were recorded for this clone. The J gene is TRBJ2-5, the V gene TRBV18; tentative D call: TRBD1 (6 bases). Looked up from germline, CDR1 is KGHSH and CDR2 is LQKENI. This CDR3 is built from 15 residues. Trimming took 3 bases from V and 4 from J, leaving 15 bases between them. CDR3: CASSPTTGVGETQYF. The DNA for the CDR3 is TGTGCCAGCTCACCGACGACAGGAGTGGGAGAGACCCAGTACTTC.

This clone was seen a single time. CDR3 sequence: CASSADRYQPQHF. The CDR3 bases are TGTGCCAGCTCGGCGGACAGATATCAGCCCCAGCATTTT. The rearrangement links TRBV6-5 to TRBJ1-5; D might be TRBD1 (6 bases). The V end lost 8 bases, the J end lost 5 bases, and 13 bases lay between the germline ends. The V gene's germline CDR1 is MNHEY and CDR2 SVGAGI. This CDR3 contains 13 residues.